The clone carrying this T cell receptor beta chain appeared once. What it recognizes is unknown. The junction differs from germline at one of its ends, possibly a read error. The record originates from a study of cytomegalovirus exposure and HLA in healthy donors. General observations from the study: The authors enumerated over 150 TCR beta chains as linked to cytomegalovirus. High sensitivity and specificity were reportedly achieved when the classifier diagnosed cytomegalovirus status.

Germline V lookup: CDR1 SNHLY, CDR2 FYNNEI. CDR3 length equals 15 residues. Profiling relied on immunoSEQ multiplex PCR, and the TCRdb table lists in-frame clones only, not all of them. The data show 90,000 to 150,000 clones, around 89% seen once. The chain carries TRBV2 and TRBJ2-1, with 13 bases fitting TRBD2. The receptor comes from a woman under 30 in good health and CMV-seropositive. The sample comprised PBMCs. CDR3: CAGRETSGRTREQFF. As DNA, the CDR3 is TGTGCCGGCAGGGAGACTAGCGGGAGGACGCGGGAGCAGTTCTTC.